The 27 T cell receptor beta chains presented below share a single source sample, sequenced in a study of blood T cell repertoires in COVID-19 (dated by TCRdb to 2020 to 2022). The library was obtained by the immunoSEQ multiplex PCR assay. Sourced from immuneACCESS, this table was stored by TCRdb with only in-frame sequences that have V and J called. A share of the clones is absent; for the studies checked, an unresolved V gene accounts for under half, and the remainder has no known explanation. The sample contains about 70,000 clones, roughly 79% of them found a single time. The ten top clones hold 20% to 25% of the sample. The specimen sequenced was peripheral blood. The receptors originated from a woman in her 70s with acute or convalescent COVID-19.

V and J are TRBV11-2 and TRBJ2-3, with 12 bases that match TRBD2. There are 18 residues in the CDR3. The germline CDR1 and CDR2 sequences are SGHAT and FQNNGV. Trimming at V came to 0 bases and at J to 4 bases, leaving 8 bases not matched to a gene. CDR3 DNA sequence: TGTGCCAGCAGCTTAGATTATCGACTAGCGGGAGAGGCAGATACGCAGTATTTT. Protein: CASSLDYRLAGEADTQYF.

The genes are TRBV28 and TRBJ2-2; D remains ambiguous. Trimming removed 6 bases from V and 6 bases from J, with 8 bases in between. The germline V gene encodes CDR1 MDHEN and CDR2 SYDVKM. The CDR3 has 12 amino acids. The CDR3 here is CASSPSAGELFF. The CDR3, as DNA: TGTGCCAGCAGCCCATCGGCCGGGGAGCTGTTTTTT. Full variable domain (remainder filled in from reference TRBV28 and TRBJ2-2): DVKVTQSSRYLVKRTGEKVFLECVQDMDHENMFWYRQDPGLGLRLIYFSYDVKMKEKGDIPEGYSVSREKKERFSLILESASTNQTSMYLCASSPSAGELFFGEGSRLTVL.

The V and J genes are TRBV30 and TRBJ2-4, with 10 bases matching TRBD2. The CDR3 length is 17 residues. The V segment lost 2 bases and the J segment 7 bases; nucleotides outside the gene matches: 14. Per germline, CDR1 GTSNPN and CDR2 SVGIG (reference sequence). For the CDR3, the DNA is TGTGCCTGGAGTAATCCGGGACTAGCGATCTCGGGGAACATTCAGTACTTC. Its protein product is CAWSNPGLAISGNIQYF.

The CDR3 region has the DNA TGTGCCAGCAGCTTAGGCTTAGCTTGGAATGAGCAGTTCTTC. It encodes CASSLGLAWNEQFF. J is TRBJ2-1 and V is TRBV7-2; D unclear. Germline CDR1 and CDR2: SGHTA and FQGNSA. CDR3 length: 14 residues. V dropped 1 base and J dropped 7 bases, with 11 bases sitting between them.

The V gene is TRBV2, the J gene TRBJ2-5; 10 bases fit TRBD2. Per germline, CDR1 SNHLY and CDR2 FYNNEI. J gave up 0 bases and V 6 bases, and 7 bases lay outside the gene matches. CDR3 length: 16 residues. This chain's CDR3 is CASSSSGRPYQETQYF. CDR3 nucleotides: TGTGCCAGCAGCTCTAGCGGGAGACCGTACCAAGAGACCCAGTACTTC.

Only a few counts were recorded for this clone. The chain recombines TRBV7-3 with TRBJ1-6, with 8 nucleotides matching TRBD1. The V gene's germline CDR1 is SGHTA and CDR2 FQGTGA. V was clipped by 4 bases and J by 9 bases; unmatched bases: 8. The CDR3 sequence is 15 residues long. The CDR3 bases are TGTGCCAGCAGCTGGGGACAGGCGGGAAGTTCACCCCTCCACTTT. Protein: CASSWGQAGSSPLHF. Together with reference TRBV7-3 and TRBJ1-6, the CDR3 gives the full variable domain: GAGVSQTPSNKVTEKGKYVELRCDPISGHTALYWYRQSLGQGPEFLIYFQGTGAADDSGLPNDRFFAVRPEGSVSTLKIQRTERGDSAVYLCASSWGQAGSSPLHFGNGTRLTVT.

The rearrangement links TRBV6-5 to TRBJ2-7, with 9 bases that match TRBD2. This CDR3 has 13 residues. V trimming: 4 bases; J trimming: 3 bases; junction bases outside the gene matches: 1. The germline gives CDR1 MNHEY, CDR2 SVGAGI. The CDR3 protein is CASSLTSGYEQYF. The CDR3 DNA follows: TGTGCCAGCAGTTTGACTAGCGGCTACGAGCAGTACTTC.

This clone was counted a single time. This chain uses TRBV11-2 with TRBJ2-1, with 14 bases lining up with TRBD2. The trim removed 4 bases at V and 6 bases at J, leaving 5 bases unmatched. Germline loops: CDR1 SGHAT, CDR2 FQNNGV. The CDR3 runs 16 residues. CDR3 protein: CASSSATSGRGNEQFF. The CDR3 nucleotides read TGTGCCAGCAGCTCCGCGACTAGCGGGAGGGGCAATGAGCAGTTCTTC.

V usage is TRBV4-1 and J usage is TRBJ1-1, with a tentative D call TRBD1 (5 bases). Germline V gene lookup returns CDR1 MGHRA and CDR2 YSYEKL. Trimming removed 0 bases from V and 6 bases from J, with 17 bases in between. This CDR3 has 16 amino acids. CDR3 sequence (DNA): TGCGCCAGCAGCCAAGATAGCAGGGCCAGGTCTGCTGAAGCTTTCTTT. Encoded protein: CASSQDSRARSAEAFF.

In its sample, this clone was seen once. The chain links TRBV28 to TRBJ2-7, with D possibly matching TRBD2 (5 bases). The V end was cut by 9 bases, the J end by 6 bases, with 21 bases between. The germline gives CDR1 MDHEN, CDR2 SYDVKM. The CDR3 has 14 residues. The CDR3 region is CASSEDPSEGEQYF. The DNA for the CDR3 is TGTGCCAGTTCGGAGGACCCCAGTGAAGGCGAGCAGTACTTC.

The rearrangement joins TRBV7-6 to TRBJ2-3, with 9 bases that match TRBD2. The CDR3 runs 13 residues. Germline V gives CDR1 SGHVS, CDR2 FNYEAQ. Trimming at V came to 8 bases and at J to 5 bases, leaving 5 bases not matched to a gene. The CDR3 loop reads CASERGAGDTQYF. DNA for the CDR3: TGTGCCAGCGAGCGGGGGGCGGGAGATACGCAGTATTTT.

This clone occurred a few times. The chain uses TRBV9 and TRBJ1-5, with D uncertain. The germline V gene has CDR1 SGDLS and CDR2 YYNGEE. The CDR3 runs to 15 residues. With 3 bases removed from V and 4 bases from J, the gap between germline ends came to 14 bases. CDR3 bases: TGTGCCAGCAGCGCGTCGGCAGGTTCGAATCAGCCCCAGCATTTT. This sequence encodes CASSASAGSNQPQHF.

J is TRBJ2-1 and V is TRBV14; weak D call: TRBD2 (5 bases). Germline assignment: CDR1 SGHDN and CDR2 FVKESK. This CDR3 is 16 amino acids long. V was pared by 0 bases and J by 4 bases, with 13 bases between. The CDR3 DNA reads TGTGCCAGCAGCCAAGATATACAGCGGAGTTACAATGAGCAGTTCTTC. Its protein is CASSQDIQRSYNEQFF.

V is TRBV6-5 and J is TRBJ1-5; 9 nucleotides align to TRBD1. V gave up 4 bases and J gave up 7 bases; unmatched junction bases: 8. Germline V lookup: CDR1 MNHEY, CDR2 SVGAGI. The CDR3 has 15 amino acids. DNA of the CDR3: TGTGCCAGCAGTTTCAACAGGGGGCAGGGGCAGCCCCAGCATTTT. This codes for CASSFNRGQGQPQHF.

This clone was observed a single time. The chain joins TRBV5-6 to TRBJ1-2, with TRBD1 identical over 8 bases. J was trimmed by 6 bases and V by 0 bases; bases with no gene match: 1. Germline values: CDR1 SGHDT, CDR2 YYEEEE. The CDR3 contains 13 residues. The CDR3 protein is CASSLGQGNGYTF. CDR3 in DNA: TGTGCCAGCAGCTTGGGACAGGGGAATGGCTACACCTTC.

CDR3 protein: CASSLTPRSSGANVLTF. The CDR3 nucleotides read TGCGCCAGCAGCCTGACACCTCGTAGCTCTGGGGCCAACGTCCTGACTTTC. The gene calls are TRBV4-1 and TRBJ2-6, with no clear D. Per germline, CDR1 MGHRA and CDR2 YSYEKL. The CDR3 length is 17 residues. Trimming pared 4 bases from V and 0 bases from J, leaving 13 bases between.

This clone came up once. The chain employs TRBV4-1 and TRBJ1-2; TRBD1 matches 7 bases. V dropped 2 bases and J dropped 2; count of bases not matched to a gene: 8. The CDR3 spans 16 residues. Germline CDR1 reads MGHRA; CDR2 reads YSYEKL. DNA for the CDR3: TGCGCCAGCAGCCAACTTACCGGGACAGCAAACTATGGCTACACCTTC. As protein: CASSQLTGTANYGYTF.

The V call is TRBV5-1, the J call TRBJ2-1, with D perhaps matching TRBD2 (5 bases). The CDR3 is 15 amino acids. Trimming took off 4 bases at V and 3 bases at J, with 14 bases between the two ends. Germline CDR1 is SGHRS and CDR2 is YFSETQ. The CDR3 protein is CASSPGGGIYNEQFF. DNA of the CDR3: TGCGCCAGCAGCCCAGGAGGTGGCATCTACAATGAGCAGTTCTTC.

The chain has TRBV28 and TRBJ1-2; D might be TRBD1 (6 bases). This CDR3 contains 12 residues. The V gene lost 7 bases and the J gene lost 6 bases, with 12 bases spanning the gap. The germline CDR1 and CDR2 sequences are MDHEN and SYDVKM. CDR3 residues: CASNSRGHGYTF. In DNA form, the CDR3 reads TGTGCCAGCAATTCCAGGGGACATGGCTACACCTTC.

This clone came up a few times. This chain links TRBV7-2 with TRBJ2-3; tentatively, D is TRBD2 (5 bases). CDR3 length: 13 amino acids. The V gene lost 5 bases and the J gene lost 4 bases, with 10 bases spanning the gap. Germline CDR1 and CDR2: SGHTA and FQGNSA. In DNA form, the CDR3 reads TGTGCCAGCAGCCCCTCGCGGGCAGATACGCAGTATTTT. This gives the protein CASSPSRADTQYF. Full variable domain (rest looked up from reference TRBV7-2 and TRBJ2-3): GAGVSQSPSNKVTEKGKDVELRCDPISGHTALYWYRQSLGQGLEFLIYFQGNSAPDKSGLPSDRFSAERTGGSVSTLTIQRTQQEDSAVYLCASSPSRADTQYFGPGTRLTVL.

The V call is TRBV2, the J call TRBJ2-7, with 11 bases that match TRBD2. Unmatched junction bases numbered 12, after V lost 8 bases and J lost 9 bases. Per the germline V gene, CDR1 is SNHLY and CDR2 is FYNNEI. CDR3 size: 14 residues. The CDR3 sequence: CASGFGTSGPRQYF. The CDR3 nucleotides are TGTGCCAGCGGGTTCGGGACTAGCGGTCCGCGGCAGTACTTC.

The V and J genes are TRBV15 and TRBJ1-5, with D possibly matching TRBD1 (5 bases). V lost 3 bases and J lost 5, with 17 bases in between. CDR1 is LNHNV, CDR2 YYDKDF, per germline (reference sequence). The CDR3 has 16 residues. The CDR3 protein is CATSSLRGRADQPQHF. Written as DNA, the CDR3 is TGTGCCACCAGCAGCCTTCGGGGGAGGGCCGATCAGCCCCAGCATTTT.

The rearrangement links TRBV29-1 to TRBJ2-7; 12 positions match TRBD2. Trimming removed 3 bases from V and 5 bases from J; junction bases left unmatched: 2. CDR3 length equals 13 residues. Germline CDR1 reads SQVTM; CDR2 reads ANQGSEA. CDR3 in DNA: TGCAGCGTTGAGACTAGCGGGAGCGACGAGCAGTACTTC. Translated, it gives CSVETSGSDEQYF.

CDR3 protein: CASSLKLGHTTEAFF. The CDR3 DNA reads as TGCGCCAGCAGCTTAAAATTGGGGCATACCACTGAAGCTTTCTTT. The chain couples TRBV5-1 to TRBJ1-1; weak D call: TRBD1 (5 bases). V was clipped by 2 bases and J by 4 bases, with 15 bases between them. The V gene's germline CDR1 is SGHRS and CDR2 YFSETQ. This CDR3 comprises 15 residues.

The rearrangement joins TRBV28 to TRBJ2-7, with D maybe TRBD2 (7 bases). Germline loops: CDR1 MDHEN, CDR2 SYDVKM. This CDR3 is built from 15 residues. V shed 6 bases and J shed 3 bases, with 18 bases lying between them. CDR3 in DNA: TGTGCCAGCAGCAGGGGAGGGAGGGGAATCTACGAGCAGTACTTC. Translated, it gives CASSRGGRGIYEQYF.

This clone was seen once. The chain joins TRBV15 to TRBJ1-2; possibly TRBD1 for D (5 bases). CDR3 size: 16 residues. From germline, CDR1 is LNHNV and CDR2 YYDKDF (reference sequence). The V gene lost 1 base and the J gene lost 5 bases, with 17 bases spanning the gap. The CDR3 protein is CATSRGGNRREYGYTF. CDR3 DNA sequence: TGTGCCACCAGCAGAGGCGGGAACAGGAGGGAGTATGGCTACACCTTC.

There are a few counts of this clone. This chain links TRBV18 with TRBJ2-1; TRBD1 matches 9 bases. CDR1 is KGHSH and CDR2 is LQKENI in the germline V gene. The CDR3 runs to 15 residues. V was clipped by 6 bases and J by 5 bases; unmatched bases: 8. The CDR3 here is CASSRSGQGNNEQFF. The CDR3 nucleotides read TGTGCCAGCTCGCGTTCGGGACAGGGTAACAATGAGCAGTTCTTC.